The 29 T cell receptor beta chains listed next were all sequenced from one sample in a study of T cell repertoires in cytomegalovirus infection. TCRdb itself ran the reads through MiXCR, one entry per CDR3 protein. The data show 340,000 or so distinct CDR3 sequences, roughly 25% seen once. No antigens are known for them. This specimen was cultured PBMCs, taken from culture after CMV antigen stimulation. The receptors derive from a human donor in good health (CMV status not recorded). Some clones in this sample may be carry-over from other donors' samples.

CDR3 residues: CASSSRDHEQYV. CDR3 bases: TGTGCCAGCAGCTCCAGGGACCACGAGCAGTACGTC. The chain uses TRBV7-9 and TRBJ2-7; tentatively, D is TRBD1 or TRBD2 (5 bases each). Trimming cost V 4 bases and J 5 bases, with 9 bases left between them. CDR3 size: 12 residues. Germline V gene sequence: CDR1 SEHNR, CDR2 FQNEAQ (reference sequence).

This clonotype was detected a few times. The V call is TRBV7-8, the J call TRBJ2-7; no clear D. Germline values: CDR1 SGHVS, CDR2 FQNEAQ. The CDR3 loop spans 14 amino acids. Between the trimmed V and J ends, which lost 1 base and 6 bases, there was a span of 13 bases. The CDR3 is CASSLGQHLLEQYV. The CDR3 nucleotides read TGTGCCAGCAGCTTAGGTCAGCATCTCCTCGAGCAGTACGTC.

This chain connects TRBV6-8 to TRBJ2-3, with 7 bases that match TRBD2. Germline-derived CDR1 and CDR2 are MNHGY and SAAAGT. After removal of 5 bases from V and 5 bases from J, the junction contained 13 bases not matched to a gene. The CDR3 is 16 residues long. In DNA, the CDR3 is TGTGCCAGCAGTACCGGGGGGTGGAGGATAGAAGATACGCAGTATTTT. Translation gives CASSTGGWRIEDTQYF.

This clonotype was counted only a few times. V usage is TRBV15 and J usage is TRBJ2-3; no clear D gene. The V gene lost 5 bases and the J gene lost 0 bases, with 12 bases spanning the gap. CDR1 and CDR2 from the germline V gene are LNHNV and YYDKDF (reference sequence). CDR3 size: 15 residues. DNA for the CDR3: TGTGCCACCAGCCGAACAGCCTTTAGCACAGATACGCAGTATTTT. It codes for CATSRTAFSTDTQYF.

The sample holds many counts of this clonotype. The CDR3, as DNA: TGTGCCAGCAGAGGGGCCCTTTTGGCATCGGAGCAGTACTTC. It encodes CASRGALLASEQYF. The chain is built from TRBV7-8 and TRBJ2-7, with a tentative D call TRBD1 (5 bases). Trimming took off 6 bases at V and 7 bases at J, with 19 bases between the two ends. The CDR3 runs 14 residues. Germline-derived CDR1 and CDR2 are SGHVS and FQNEAQ.

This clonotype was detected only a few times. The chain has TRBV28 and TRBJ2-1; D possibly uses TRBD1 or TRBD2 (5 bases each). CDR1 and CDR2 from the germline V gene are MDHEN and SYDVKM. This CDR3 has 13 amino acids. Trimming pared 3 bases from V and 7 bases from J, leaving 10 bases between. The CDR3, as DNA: TGTGCCAGCAGTTTCCCCGGGGCGAATGAGCAGTTCTTC. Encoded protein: CASSFPGANEQFF.

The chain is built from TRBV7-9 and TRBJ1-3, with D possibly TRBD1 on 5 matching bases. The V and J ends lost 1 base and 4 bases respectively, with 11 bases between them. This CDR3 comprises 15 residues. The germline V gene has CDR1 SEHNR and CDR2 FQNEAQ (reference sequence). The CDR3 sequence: CASSLGAGRGNTIYF. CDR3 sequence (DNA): TGTGCCAGCAGCTTAGGAGCAGGGAGAGGAAACACCATATATTTT.

The CDR3 sequence: CASRIFGGEGTEAFF. CDR3 nucleotides: TGTGCCAGCAGGATATTCGGGGGAGAAGGCACTGAAGCTTTCTTT. The chain is built from TRBV28 and TRBJ1-1; the D gene is possibly TRBD1 (5 bases). Trimming left V 6 bases short and J 4 bases short, with 18 bases between. There are 15 residues in the CDR3. The germline gives CDR1 MDHEN, CDR2 SYDVKM.

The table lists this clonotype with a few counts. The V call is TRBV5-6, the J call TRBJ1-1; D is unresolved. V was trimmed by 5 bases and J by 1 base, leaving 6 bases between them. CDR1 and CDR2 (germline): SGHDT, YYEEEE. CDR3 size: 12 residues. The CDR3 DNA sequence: TGTGCCAGCAGGCACAGGAACACTGAAGCTTTCTTT. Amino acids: CASRHRNTEAFF. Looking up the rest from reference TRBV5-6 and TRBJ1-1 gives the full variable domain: DAGVTQSPTHLIKTRGQQVTLRCSPKSGHDTVSWYQQALGQGPQFIFQYYEEEERQRGNFPDRFSGHQFPNYSSELNVNALLLGDSALYLCASRHRNTEAFFGQGTRLTVV.

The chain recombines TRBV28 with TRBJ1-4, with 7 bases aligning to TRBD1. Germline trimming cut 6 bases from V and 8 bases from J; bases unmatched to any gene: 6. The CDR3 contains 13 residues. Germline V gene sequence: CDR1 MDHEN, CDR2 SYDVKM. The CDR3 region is CASRTGRNEKLFF. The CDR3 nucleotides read TGTGCCAGCAGGACAGGGAGGAACGAAAAACTGTTTTTT.

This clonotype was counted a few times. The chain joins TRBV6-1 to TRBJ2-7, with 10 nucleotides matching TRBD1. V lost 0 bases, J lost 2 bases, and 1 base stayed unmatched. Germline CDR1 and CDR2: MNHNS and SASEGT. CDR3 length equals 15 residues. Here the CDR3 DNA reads TGTGCCAGCAGTGAAGCCGGGACAGGGGCCTACGAGCAGTACTTC. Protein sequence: CASSEAGTGAYEQYF.

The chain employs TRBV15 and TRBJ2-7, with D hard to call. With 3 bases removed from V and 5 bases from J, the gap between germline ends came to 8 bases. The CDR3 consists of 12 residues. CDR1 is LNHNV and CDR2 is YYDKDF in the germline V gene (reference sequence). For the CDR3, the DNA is TGTGCCACCAGCAGGGCCTTTAACGAGCAGTACTTC. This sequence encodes CATSRAFNEQYF.

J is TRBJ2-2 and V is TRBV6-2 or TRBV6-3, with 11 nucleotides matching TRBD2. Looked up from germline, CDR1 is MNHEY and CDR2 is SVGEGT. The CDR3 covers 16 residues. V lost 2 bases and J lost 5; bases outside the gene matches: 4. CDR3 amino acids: CASSYLLAGATGELFF. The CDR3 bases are TGTGCCAGCAGTTACCTACTAGCGGGAGCAACCGGGGAGCTGTTTTTT.

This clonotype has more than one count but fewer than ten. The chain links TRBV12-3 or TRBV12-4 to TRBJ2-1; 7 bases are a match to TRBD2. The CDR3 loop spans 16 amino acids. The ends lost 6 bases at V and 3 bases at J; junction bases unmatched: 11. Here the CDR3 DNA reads TGTGCCAGCAGCCACCTCCCGGCTAGCGGCTACAATGAGCAGTTCTTC. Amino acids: CASSHLPASGYNEQFF.

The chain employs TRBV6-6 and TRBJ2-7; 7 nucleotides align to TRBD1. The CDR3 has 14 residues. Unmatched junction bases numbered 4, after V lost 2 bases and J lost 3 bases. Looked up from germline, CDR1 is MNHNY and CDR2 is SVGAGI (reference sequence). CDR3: CASSYRDSHYEQYF. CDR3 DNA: TGTGCCAGCAGTTACCGGGACAGCCACTACGAGCAGTACTTC.

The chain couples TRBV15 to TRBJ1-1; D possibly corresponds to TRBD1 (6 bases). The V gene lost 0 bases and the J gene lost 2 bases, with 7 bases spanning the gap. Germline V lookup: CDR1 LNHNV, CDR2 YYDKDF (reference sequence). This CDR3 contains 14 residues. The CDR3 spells CATSREDSNTEAFF. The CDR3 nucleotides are TGTGCCACCAGCAGAGAGGACAGTAACACTGAAGCTTTCTTT.

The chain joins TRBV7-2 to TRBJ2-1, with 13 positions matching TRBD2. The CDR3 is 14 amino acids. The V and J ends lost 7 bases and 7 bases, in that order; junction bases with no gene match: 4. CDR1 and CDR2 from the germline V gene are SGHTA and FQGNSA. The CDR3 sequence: CASKRTSGSNEQFF. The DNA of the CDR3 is TGTGCCAGCAAGAGGACTAGCGGGAGTAATGAGCAGTTCTTC.

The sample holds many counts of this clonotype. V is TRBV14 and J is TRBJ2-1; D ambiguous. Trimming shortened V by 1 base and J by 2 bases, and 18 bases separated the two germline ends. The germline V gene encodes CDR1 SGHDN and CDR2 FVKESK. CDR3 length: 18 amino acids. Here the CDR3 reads CASSQVSGRLSTYNEQFF. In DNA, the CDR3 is TGTGCCAGCAGCCAAGTATCCGGGCGGCTATCCACCTACAATGAGCAGTTCTTC.

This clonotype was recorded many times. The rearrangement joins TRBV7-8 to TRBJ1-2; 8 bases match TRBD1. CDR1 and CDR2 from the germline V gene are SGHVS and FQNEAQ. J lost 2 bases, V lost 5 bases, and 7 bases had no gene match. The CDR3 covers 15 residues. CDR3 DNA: TGTGCCAGCAGCCCGTACAACAGGGGGAACTATGGCTACACCTTC. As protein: CASSPYNRGNYGYTF.

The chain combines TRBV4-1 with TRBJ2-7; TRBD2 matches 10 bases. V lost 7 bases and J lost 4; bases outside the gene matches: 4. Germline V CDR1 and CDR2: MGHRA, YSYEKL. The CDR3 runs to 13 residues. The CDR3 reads CASKGLASYEQYF. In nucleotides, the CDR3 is TGCGCCAGCAAGGGACTAGCGTCATACGAGCAGTACTTC.

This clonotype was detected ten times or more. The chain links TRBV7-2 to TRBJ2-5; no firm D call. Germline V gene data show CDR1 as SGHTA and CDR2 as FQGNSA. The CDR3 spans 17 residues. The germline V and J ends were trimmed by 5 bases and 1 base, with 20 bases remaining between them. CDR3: CASSLTRMGGFQETQYF. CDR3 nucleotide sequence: TGTGCCAGCAGCCTTACGCGTATGGGCGGATTCCAAGAGACCCAGTACTTC.

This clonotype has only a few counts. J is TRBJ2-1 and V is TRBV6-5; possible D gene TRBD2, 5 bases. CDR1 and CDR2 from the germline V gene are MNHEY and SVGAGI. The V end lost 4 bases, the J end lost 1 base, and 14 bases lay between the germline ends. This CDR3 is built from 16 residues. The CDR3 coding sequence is TGTGCCAGCAGTTGGGAAGCGGTTTCTTCCTACAATGAGCAGTTCTTC. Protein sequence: CASSWEAVSSYNEQFF.

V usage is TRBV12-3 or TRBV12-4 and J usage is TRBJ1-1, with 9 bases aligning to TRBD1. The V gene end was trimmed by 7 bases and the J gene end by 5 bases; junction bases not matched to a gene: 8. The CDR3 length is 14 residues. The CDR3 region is CASTGDRARTEAFF. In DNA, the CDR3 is TGTGCCAGCACCGGGGACAGGGCTCGGACTGAAGCTTTCTTT.

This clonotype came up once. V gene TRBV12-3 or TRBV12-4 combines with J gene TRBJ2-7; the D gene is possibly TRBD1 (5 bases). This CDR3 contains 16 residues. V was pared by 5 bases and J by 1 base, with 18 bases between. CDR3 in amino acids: CASSTADRTLSYEQYF. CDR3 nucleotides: TGTGCCAGCAGTACCGCCGACAGAACATTATCCTACGAGCAGTACTTC.

DNA of the CDR3: TGTGCCTGGGCGGGGACAATGGTCCACGAGCAGTACTTC. It specifies CAWAGTMVHEQYF. The rearrangement uses TRBV30 and TRBJ2-7, with D perhaps being TRBD1 or TRBD2 (6 bases each). Trimming cost V 5 bases and J 5 bases, with 16 bases left between them. Germline V gene data show CDR1 as GTSNPN and CDR2 as SVGIG (reference sequence). This CDR3 is built from 13 residues.

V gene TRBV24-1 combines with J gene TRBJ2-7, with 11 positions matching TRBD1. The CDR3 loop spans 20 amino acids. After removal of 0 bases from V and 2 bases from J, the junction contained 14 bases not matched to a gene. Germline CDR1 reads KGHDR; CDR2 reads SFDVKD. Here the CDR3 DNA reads TGTGCCACCAGTGATTTGCAAGGGTGTAGACGGACAGGGGGCCCCTACGAGCAGTACGTC. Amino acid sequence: CATSDLQGCRRTGGPYEQYV.

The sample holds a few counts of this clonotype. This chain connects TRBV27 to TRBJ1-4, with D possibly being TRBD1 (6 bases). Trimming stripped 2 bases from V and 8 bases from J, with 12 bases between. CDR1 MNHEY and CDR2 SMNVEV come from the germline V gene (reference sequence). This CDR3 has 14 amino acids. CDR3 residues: CASSLIRGQEKLFF. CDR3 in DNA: TGTGCCAGCAGTTTAATCCGGGGGCAGGAAAAACTGTTTTTT. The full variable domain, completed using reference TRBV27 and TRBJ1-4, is EAQVTQNPRYLITVTGKKLTVTCSQNMNHEYMSWYRQDPGLGLRQIYYSMNVEVTDKGDVPEGYKVSRKEKRNFPLILESPSPNQTSLYFCASSLIRGQEKLFFGSGTQLSVL.

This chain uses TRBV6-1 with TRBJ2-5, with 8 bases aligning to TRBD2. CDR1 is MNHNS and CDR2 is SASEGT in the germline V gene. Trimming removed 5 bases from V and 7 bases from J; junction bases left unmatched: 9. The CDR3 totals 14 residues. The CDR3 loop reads CASSPHRGGWTQYF. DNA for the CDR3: TGTGCCAGCAGTCCTCATCGGGGGGGATGGACCCAGTACTTC.

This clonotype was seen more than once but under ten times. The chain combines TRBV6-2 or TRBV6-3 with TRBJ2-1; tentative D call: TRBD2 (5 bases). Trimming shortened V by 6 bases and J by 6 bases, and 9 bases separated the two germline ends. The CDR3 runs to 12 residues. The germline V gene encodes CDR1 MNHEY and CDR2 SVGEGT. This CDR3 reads CASSHGVNEQFF. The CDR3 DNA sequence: TGTGCCAGCAGCCACGGGGTCAATGAGCAGTTCTTC.